This entry describes one T cell receptor beta chain. The sample belongs to a study of blood T cell repertoires in COVID-19. Study-wide background: PBMCs, B-cell-depleted T cells, or T cells provided the cDNA or gDNA that made up the material.

The germline V gene has CDR1 LNHDA and CDR2 SQIVND (reference sequence). The CDR3 runs to 19 residues. Unmatched junction bases numbered 12, after V lost 5 bases and J lost 0 bases. Original analysis: Reference gene primer amplification in the assay estimated nucleated cell counts. Profiled with immunoSEQ multiplex PCR; TCRdb holds only in-frame clones, not every one. For V, J and clone size, that table is used; D and trimming come from the DNA. The table includes approximately 210,000 clones, 83% detected once. This rearrangement joins TRBV19 to TRBJ2-4, with TRBD2 identical over 11 bases. Material for sequencing was peripheral blood. The receptor's source is a woman aged 45-65 years with acute or convalescent COVID-19. The chain's CDR3 is CASSGSGTSGFLAKNIQYF. As DNA, the CDR3 is TGTGCCAGTAGTGGCTCAGGGACTAGCGGCTTTCTAGCCAAAAACATTCAGTACTTC.